This record looks at one T cell receptor (beta chain) sequence and its context. Profiled with immunoSEQ multiplex PCR; TCRdb holds only in-frame clones, not every one. The table lists about 130,000 clones, approximately 92% of them singletons, with 1.2% in the top ten. The data belong to a study of cytomegalovirus exposure and HLA in healthy donors. Study summary: A subsequent analysis stated that the 95 to 150 validation repertoires were run on the same platform as the 650 to 850 first-cohort repertoires.

The TCR originated in a woman aged 18-29 years in good health and CMV-seronegative. The source material was PBMCs.

DNA of the CDR3: TGTGCCAGCAGCTCGCCTTCGGAGGGGGGGCAAGAGACCCAGTACTTC. It codes for CASSSPSEGGQETQYF. The genes are TRBV5-4 and TRBJ2-5; maybe TRBD2 (7 bases). V was cut by 3 bases and J by 2 bases, with 17 bases left in between. In germline, CDR1 is SGHNT, CDR2 YYREEE (reference sequence). The CDR3 loop spans 16 amino acids.